This T cell receptor (beta chain) was sequenced for a study of T cell responses to AZD1222 COVID-19 vaccine. Background on the study: Combined were second doses at about 4 or about 12 weeks.

A note on this clone: Its antigen is unknown.

Germline assignment: CDR1 SEHNR and CDR2 FQNEAQ (reference sequence). The germline V and J ends were trimmed by 5 bases and 8 bases, with 13 bases remaining between them. This CDR3 has 13 residues. Only in-frame clones appear in the TCRdb table, and some are missing; sequencing was by immunoSEQ multiplex PCR. The repertoire includes over 110,000 clones, about 92% of them detected once, and around 5.4% sits in the top ten. Study-level points and caveats: Spike-specific TCR breadth and depth rose after two AZD1222 doses. Baseline seropositivity characterized only a handful of AZD1222 recipients. Females outnumbered males among donors, who were mostly white British; clonal diversity was possibly underestimated.

The clonotype comes from an adult in good health. This chain uses TRBV7-9 with TRBJ2-1; D gene ambiguous. Material: peripheral blood, obtained on day 0 of AZD1222 vaccination. Written as DNA, the CDR3 is TGTGCCAGCAGCCTGCAGTCTGGGTATGAGCAGTTCTTC. Translation gives CASSLQSGYEQFF.